One sample yielded the 29 T cell receptor beta chains listed below, sequenced in a study of T cells in tuberculosis. Some clones are missing from TCRdb's copy, which holds only in-frame ones; the method was immunoSEQ multiplex PCR. The table records 50,000 to 65,000 clones, roughly 86% of them present only once. Cells were sorted from thawed PBMC rested overnight and stained with GMM-loaded CD1B tetramer, viability dye and anti-CD3. The CD1B tetramers carried C32 glucose monomycolate purified from Rhodococcus equi. Sequenced material: CD1b-GMM tetramer-negative cells sorted from PBMCs. These receptors were collected from an adult woman with latent tuberculosis.

This clone was counted a single time. The DNA of the CDR3 is TGTGCCAGCAGGGAAACAGGGAAGGGATCGGGATACAATGAGCAGTTCTTC. This codes for CASRETGKGSGYNEQFF. This sequence joins TRBV27 and TRBJ2-1; TRBD1 is a possible D gene (6 bases). The V gene's germline CDR1 is MNHEY and CDR2 SMNVEV (reference sequence). Trimming left V 6 bases short and J 4 bases short, with 22 bases between. The CDR3 runs 17 residues.

This clone was detected only once. The genes are TRBV4-3 and TRBJ2-1; 12 positions match TRBD2. The trim removed 2 bases at V and 10 bases at J, leaving 6 bases unmatched. This CDR3 spans 15 amino acids. Per the germline V gene, CDR1 is LGHNA and CDR2 is YSLEER. This CDR3 reads CASSQPSGGAYEQFF. CDR3 bases: TGCGCCAGCAGCCAACCTAGCGGGGGGGCCTACGAGCAGTTCTTC.

The chain has TRBV29-1 and TRBJ2-3; TRBD2 might be the D (6 bases). Trimming stripped 5 bases from V and 2 bases from J, with 14 bases between. Germline CDR1 SQVTM, CDR2 ANQGSEA. The CDR3 extends over 14 amino acids. The CDR3 is CSVNLDYSTDTQYF. The CDR3 DNA reads TGCAGCGTTAACTTGGACTATTCCACAGATACGCAGTATTTT.

The chain has TRBV5-1 and TRBJ2-3, with TRBD1 as a possible D gene (5 bases). CDR1 and CDR2 (germline): SGHRS, YFSETQ. The CDR3 sequence is 15 residues long. V lost 6 bases and J 7 bases, leaving 21 bases between the germline ends. The CDR3 DNA follows: TGCGCCAGCAACTACCGATCTCAGGGAAAAAATACGCAGTATTTT. Its translation is CASNYRSQGKNTQYF.

V and J are TRBV29-1 and TRBJ1-2; D unresolved. The CDR3 runs 11 residues. Germline CDR1 SQVTM, CDR2 ANQGSEA. V was shortened by 7 bases and J by 4 bases, with 10 bases between the two germline ends. CDR3 amino acids: CSDADTYGYTF. The CDR3 DNA follows: TGCAGCGACGCCGACACCTATGGCTACACCTTC.

The chain couples TRBV30 to TRBJ1-4; D possibly corresponds to TRBD1 (5 bases). The CDR3 is 14 amino acids. The germline CDR1 and CDR2 sequences are GTSNPN and SVGIG (reference sequence). Trimming stripped 0 bases from V and 3 bases from J, with 8 bases between. CDR3 region: CAWSVTGSNEKLFF. Here the CDR3 DNA reads TGTGCCTGGAGTGTAACAGGATCTAATGAAAAACTGTTTTTT.

In DNA form, the CDR3 reads TGTGCCAGCAGTTCAGGGAATTCACCCCTCCACTTT. Translated, it gives CASSSGNSPLHF. The chain employs TRBV6-5 and TRBJ1-6; perhaps TRBD1 as D (5 bases). Trimming removed 4 bases at V and 7 bases at J, with 5 bases between. The length of the CDR3 is 12 residues. CDR1 is MNHEY, CDR2 SVGAGI, per germline.

This chain connects TRBV11-2 to TRBJ1-3; 7 positions agree with TRBD1. Germline CDR1 is SGHAT and CDR2 is FQNNGV. There are 15 residues in the CDR3. The J segment lost 2 bases and the V segment lost 3 bases, leaving 4 bases of the junction unmatched. DNA for the CDR3: TGTGCCAGCAGCTTGTACAGGGGCGCTGGAAACACCATATATTTT. Amino acid sequence: CASSLYRGAGNTIYF.

This clone was recorded only once. The genes are TRBV5-4 and TRBJ2-1; 8 bases fit TRBD2. The germline CDR1 and CDR2 sequences are SGHNT and YYREEE (reference sequence). The ends lost 1 base at V and 5 bases at J; junction bases unmatched: 5. The CDR3 is 15 residues long. The CDR3 loop reads CASSLFLSGNNEQFF. The CDR3 coding sequence is TGTGCCAGCAGCTTGTTTCTTAGCGGGAACAATGAGCAGTTCTTC.

The gene calls are TRBV30 and TRBJ2-3; 7 bases map to TRBD2. There are 14 residues in the CDR3. Losses at the gene ends were 4 bases for V and 4 bases for J; bases not matched to a gene: 8. Per germline, CDR1 GTSNPN and CDR2 SVGIG (reference sequence). CDR3 residues: CAWKGGGDADTQYF. CDR3 in DNA: TGTGCCTGGAAAGGTGGGGGGGATGCAGATACGCAGTATTTT.

J is TRBJ1-2 and V is TRBV10-3; 7 positions match TRBD1. CDR1 and CDR2 (germline): ENHRY, SYGVKD. V trimming: 3 bases; J trimming: 6 bases; junction bases outside the gene matches: 4. The CDR3 totals 13 residues. The CDR3 loop reads CAISEPRGDGYTF. CDR3 nucleotide sequence: TGTGCCATCAGTGAACCCAGGGGGGATGGCTACACCTTC.

This chain connects TRBV7-2 to TRBJ2-5; 13 bases align to TRBD2. CDR3 length: 16 residues. In germline, CDR1 is SGHTA, CDR2 FQGNSA. Losses at the gene ends were 5 bases for V and 5 bases for J; bases not matched to a gene: 8. The CDR3 coding sequence is TGTGCCAGCAGCCCTACTAGCGGGAGGGGGTGGGAGACCCAGTACTTC. This sequence encodes CASSPTSGRGWETQYF.

The chain links TRBV7-3 to TRBJ1-2; 10 positions agree with TRBD1. Germline V lookup: CDR1 SGHTA, CDR2 FQGTGA. CDR3 length equals 16 residues. The V gene end was trimmed by 5 bases and the J gene end by 7 bases; junction bases not matched to a gene: 13. The CDR3 sequence is CASSPTGGQGTSGYTF. CDR3 DNA: TGTGCCAGCAGCCCGACTGGGGGACAGGGGACCAGTGGCTACACCTTC.

The chain has TRBV11-2 and TRBJ2-3; D is perhaps TRBD1 (5 bases). The CDR3 covers 13 residues. Germline V gene sequence: CDR1 SGHAT, CDR2 FQNNGV. V was trimmed by 0 bases and J by 5 bases, leaving 6 bases between them. The CDR3 loop is CASSLDRGDTQYF. DNA for the CDR3: TGTGCCAGCAGCTTAGATAGGGGAGATACGCAGTATTTT.

This chain connects TRBV12-5 to TRBJ1-2; 10 bases align to TRBD1. The CDR3 runs to 18 residues. Germline CDR1 reads LGHNT; CDR2 reads FRNRAP. The V and J ends lost 2 bases and 4 bases, in that order; junction bases with no gene match: 13. CDR3 coding DNA: TGTGCTAGTGGTTTGCCATCCCCCGGGACAGGGGATCTCTATGGCTACACCTTC. Translation gives CASGLPSPGTGDLYGYTF.

The chain combines TRBV11-3 with TRBJ2-1; 11 bases fit TRBD2. J lost 10 bases, V lost 5 bases, and 13 bases had no gene match. The CDR3 extends over 16 amino acids. CDR1 is SGHNT and CDR2 is YENEEA in the germline V gene. This chain's CDR3 is CASSPLSGRAFVEQFF. The CDR3 DNA reads TGTGCCAGCAGCCCACTTAGCGGGAGGGCCTTCGTCGAGCAGTTCTTC.

V usage is TRBV4-1 and J usage is TRBJ1-2, with TRBD1 as a possible D gene (6 bases). The length of the CDR3 is 18 residues. V was cut by 0 bases and J by 2 bases, with 19 bases left in between. Germline CDR1 and CDR2: MGHRA and YSYEKL. The CDR3 DNA follows: TGCGCCAGCAGCCAAGAATCCCCCGACCGGGGGGGCAACTATGGCTACACCTTC. As protein: CASSQESPDRGGNYGYTF.

There are a few counts of this clone. The V call is TRBV12-5, the J call TRBJ2-7; D not resolved. Per germline, CDR1 LGHNT and CDR2 FRNRAP. The CDR3 is 13 amino acids. The germline V and J ends were trimmed by 7 bases and 7 bases, with 17 bases remaining between them. The CDR3 DNA reads TGTGCTAGTGCCCCGTTTTCGACAAGGGAGCAGTACTTC. This encodes CASAPFSTREQYF.

The chain employs TRBV20-1 and TRBJ2-3, with D hard to call. CDR1 and CDR2 (germline): DFQATT, SNEGSKA (reference sequence). The CDR3 is 11 residues long. The germline V and J ends were trimmed by 0 bases and 9 bases, with 7 bases remaining between them. The CDR3 protein is CSARDAETQYF. CDR3 DNA sequence: TGCAGTGCTAGAGATGCGGAGACGCAGTATTTT.

The DNA of the CDR3 is TGTGCCAGCAGCGCCCCGCTAGCGGGCATCTACAATGAGCAGTTCTTC. Protein product: CASSAPLAGIYNEQFF. This rearrangement joins TRBV7-9 to TRBJ2-1; 8 bases agree with TRBD2. V gave up 5 bases and J gave up 3 bases; unmatched junction bases: 9. Germline V CDR1 and CDR2: SEHNR, FQNEAQ (reference sequence). The CDR3 runs 16 residues.

J is TRBJ2-7 and V is TRBV11-2; D remains ambiguous. Trimming stripped 1 base from V and 1 base from J, with 5 bases between. The CDR3 is 13 amino acids. The germline CDR1 and CDR2 sequences are SGHAT and FQNNGV. CDR3 bases: TGTGCCAGCAGCTTAGGTTCGTCCTACGAGCAGTACTTC. Its translation: CASSLGSSYEQYF.

The rearrangement uses TRBV5-6 and TRBJ1-6; TRBD1 might be the D (6 bases). V lost 4 bases and J 7 bases, leaving 15 bases between the germline ends. The CDR3 loop spans 15 amino acids. Germline values: CDR1 SGHDT, CDR2 YYEEEE. CDR3 nucleotide sequence: TGTGCCAGCAGCGAGAGCAGGGGCAGGAATTCACCCCTCCACTTT. This gives the protein CASSESRGRNSPLHF.

This chain uses TRBV18 with TRBJ1-5; a possible D gene is TRBD1 (5 bases). Germline V gene sequence: CDR1 KGHSH, CDR2 LQKENI. Trimming stripped 4 bases from V and 7 bases from J, with 11 bases between. This CDR3 spans 13 amino acids. The CDR3 bases are TGTGCCAGCTCACTCCAGGGAAGGCAGCCCCAGCATTTT. It encodes CASSLQGRQPQHF.

This clone has only one observation. J is TRBJ2-1 and V is TRBV5-6; 7 nucleotides agree with TRBD1. The length of the CDR3 is 15 residues. Unmatched junction bases numbered 3, after V lost 0 bases and J lost 3 bases. Germline V CDR1 and CDR2: SGHDT, YYEEEE. The CDR3 region is CASSLVTGLYNEQFF. The CDR3 region has the DNA TGTGCCAGCAGCTTGGTGACAGGGCTCTACAATGAGCAGTTCTTC. The whole variable domain, filled in from reference TRBV5-6 and TRBJ2-1, reads DAGVTQSPTHLIKTRGQQVTLRCSPKSGHDTVSWYQQALGQGPQFIFQYYEEEERQRGNFPDRFSGHQFPNYSSELNVNALLLGDSALYLCASSLVTGLYNEQFFGPGTRLTVL.

The V gene is TRBV20-1, the J gene TRBJ1-2, with 7 positions matching TRBD1. CDR1 is DFQATT, CDR2 SNEGSKA, per germline (reference sequence). This CDR3 is built from 11 residues. V trimming: 7 bases; J trimming: 3 bases; junction bases outside the gene matches: 2. The CDR3 DNA follows: TGCAGTGTCACAGGGGACTATGGCTACACCTTC. Translating it yields CSVTGDYGYTF.

This chain connects TRBV6-1 to TRBJ1-1; no clear D. CDR1 MNHNS and CDR2 SASEGT come from the germline V gene. This CDR3 has 13 residues. V lost 4 bases and J 1 base, leaving 7 bases between the germline ends. The CDR3 here is CASSARQNTEAFF. CDR3 nucleotide sequence: TGTGCCAGCAGTGCCCGACAGAACACTGAAGCTTTCTTT.

The chain carries TRBV5-1 and TRBJ2-1; 9 bases map to TRBD2. The CDR3 is 15 amino acids. CDR1 SGHRS and CDR2 YFSETQ come from the germline V gene. With 1 base clipped from V and 9 bases from J, the junction kept 8 bases outside the gene matches. The CDR3 is CASSLMRGGRVEQFF. CDR3 nucleotides: TGCGCCAGCAGCTTGATGCGGGGGGGCCGGGTTGAGCAGTTCTTC.

J is TRBJ2-7 and V is TRBV29-1, with a possible D match to TRBD1 (6 bases). This CDR3 contains 14 residues. Between the trimmed V and J ends, which lost 4 bases and 2 bases, there was a span of 15 bases. Per the germline V gene, CDR1 is SQVTM and CDR2 is ANQGSEA. CDR3 amino acids: CSVGLDRNPYEQYF. CDR3 coding DNA: TGCAGCGTTGGGTTAGACAGGAACCCCTACGAGCAGTACTTC.

The table lists this clone with a count of one. This chain connects TRBV7-9 to TRBJ1-5; TRBD1 matches at 8 bases. There are 14 residues in the CDR3. V was clipped by 7 bases and J by 5 bases; unmatched bases: 7. In germline, CDR1 is SEHNR, CDR2 FQNEAQ (reference sequence). The CDR3 here is CASTFGQGDQPQHF. For the CDR3, the DNA is TGTGCCAGCACCTTCGGACAGGGTGATCAGCCCCAGCATTTT.